A single T cell receptor beta chain is shown here with its context. The entry originates in a study of shared clonotypes between healthy human individuals. Assay used: immunoSEQ multiplex PCR; TCRdb lists only in-frame clones, some missing. The sample holds fewer than 3 million clones, roughly 90% seen once. This sequence originates from a man aged 18 to 29 in good health. Some clones in this sample may be carry-over from other donors' samples. The sequenced sample consisted of naive CD4+ T cells from PBMCs. Subset given: CD45RA+ positively selected.

The CDR3 nucleotides are TGTGCCAGCCGAAAACAGGGGGCGCAGTACCTAGATGGCTACACCTTC. As protein: CASRKQGAQYLDGYTF. The J gene is TRBJ1-2, the V gene TRBV5-6; 9 bases line up with TRBD1. V lost 7 bases, J lost 6 bases, and 16 bases stayed unmatched. The length of the CDR3 is 16 residues. Germline V gene sequence: CDR1 SGHDT, CDR2 YYEEEE.